This record concerns one TCR beta chain sequence. This sample was taken from a study of human T cells and chemical hapten exposure. Study overall: 0.01% DPC was applied to the upper back in patch tests, which were read at 6 days.

Specified time point: patch test 2, 6 weeks after DPC sensitization. Documented treatment: therapeutic diphenylcyclopropenone sensitization with weekly scalp DPC. Via MiXCR, TCRdb re-called the RACE reads, giving one row per CDR3 protein. The data contain some 79,000 distinct CDR3 sequences, about 10% of them seen just once; the ten biggest clones take up 5%. This specimen was whole blood, taken in connection with sensitization to the hapten diphenylcyclopropenone (DPC). This sequence originates from a woman aged 45-65 years with alopecia areata. Some clones in this sample may be carry-over from other donors' samples.

The CDR3 sequence is CSASGRTFLQETQYF. The CDR3 DNA is TGCAGTGCTAGTGGTCGGACATTCCTTCAAGAGACCCAGTACTTC. The chain recombines TRBV20-1 with TRBJ2-5, with a weak D call TRBD1 (5 bases). Per the germline V gene, CDR1 is DFQATT and CDR2 is SNEGSKA (reference sequence). The CDR3 covers 15 residues. Trimming took 3 bases from V and 2 from J, leaving 16 bases between them.